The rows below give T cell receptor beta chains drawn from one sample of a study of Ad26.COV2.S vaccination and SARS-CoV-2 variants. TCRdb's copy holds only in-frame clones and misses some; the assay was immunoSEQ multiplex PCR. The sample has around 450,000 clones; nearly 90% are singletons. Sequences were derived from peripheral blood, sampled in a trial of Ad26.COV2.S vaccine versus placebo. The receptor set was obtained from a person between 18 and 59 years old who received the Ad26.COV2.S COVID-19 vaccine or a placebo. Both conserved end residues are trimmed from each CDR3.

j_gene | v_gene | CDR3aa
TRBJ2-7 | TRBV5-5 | ASSLVPDQPYEQY
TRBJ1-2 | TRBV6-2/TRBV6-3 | ASSFSRGTNGYT
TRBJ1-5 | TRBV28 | ASQLQNQPQH
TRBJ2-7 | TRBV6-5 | ASSYGLAGGYEQY
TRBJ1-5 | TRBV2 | ASRDRVNQPQH
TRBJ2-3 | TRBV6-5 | ASSPSTDTQY
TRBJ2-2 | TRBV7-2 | ASSPHGWGNTGELF
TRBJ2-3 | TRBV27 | ASSLGTGTDTQY
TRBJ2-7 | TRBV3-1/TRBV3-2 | ASSQRRSGRWYEQY
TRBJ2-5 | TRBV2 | ASRESQETQY
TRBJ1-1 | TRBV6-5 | ASKEGVLWNTEAF
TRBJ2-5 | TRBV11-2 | ASSLGLGAGGEETQY
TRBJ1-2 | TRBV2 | ASSAQGYGYT
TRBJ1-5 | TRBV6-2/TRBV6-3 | ASSPDRGPRYSNQPQH
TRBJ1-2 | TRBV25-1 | ASSELGGDDGYT
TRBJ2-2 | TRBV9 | ASSAGAGELF
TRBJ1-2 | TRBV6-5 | ASRTLSYGYT
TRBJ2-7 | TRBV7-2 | ASTEMGQGIAQY
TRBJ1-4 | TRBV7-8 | ASRTSGTGEKLF
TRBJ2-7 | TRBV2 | ASRNSGASYEQY
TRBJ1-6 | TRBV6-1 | ASSERGLDNSPLH
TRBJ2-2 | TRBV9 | ASSPDDTGELF
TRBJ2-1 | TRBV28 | ASRPPGQGAAGPQF
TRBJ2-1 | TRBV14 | ASSREPSGKVLNEQF
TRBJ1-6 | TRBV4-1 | ASSQDAIQRNSPLH
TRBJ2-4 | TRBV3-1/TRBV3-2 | ASSQGGGAGLTKNIQY
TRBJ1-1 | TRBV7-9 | ASSLEPGTAMKAF
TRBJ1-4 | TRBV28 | ASIPGQSGEKLF
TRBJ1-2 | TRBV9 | ASTPTGRPYGYT
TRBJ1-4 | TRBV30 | AWFPRDRGLGEKLF
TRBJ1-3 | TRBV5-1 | ASSPVYPSGNTIY
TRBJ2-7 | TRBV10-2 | ASRPDRVYEQY
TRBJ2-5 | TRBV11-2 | ASSPRESGGQETQY
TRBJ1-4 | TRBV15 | ATSRGGTGGEKLF
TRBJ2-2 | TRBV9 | ASSVGGTGELF
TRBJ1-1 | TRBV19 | ASSIGFGQRSGNTEAF
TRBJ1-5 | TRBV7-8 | ASSLVEGTSQPQH
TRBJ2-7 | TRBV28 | ASILAGAPYEQY
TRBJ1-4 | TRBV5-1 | ASSLERTGREKLF
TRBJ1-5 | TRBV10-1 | ASKNQPQH
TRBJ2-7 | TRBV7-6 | ASSGSSYEQY
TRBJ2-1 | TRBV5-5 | ASSLGLGKGTRSYNEQF
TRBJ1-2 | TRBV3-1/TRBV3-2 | ASSQRQGKPYGYT